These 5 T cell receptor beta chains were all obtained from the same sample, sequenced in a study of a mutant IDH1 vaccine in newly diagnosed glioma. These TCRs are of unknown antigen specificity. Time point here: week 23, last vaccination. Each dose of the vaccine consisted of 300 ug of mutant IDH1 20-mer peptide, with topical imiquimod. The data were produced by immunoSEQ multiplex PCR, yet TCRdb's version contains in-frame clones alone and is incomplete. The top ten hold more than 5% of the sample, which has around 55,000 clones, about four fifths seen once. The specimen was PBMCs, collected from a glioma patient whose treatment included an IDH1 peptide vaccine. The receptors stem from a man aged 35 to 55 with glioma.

The CDR3 sequence: CASSLGPGTELNYGYTF. CDR3 DNA sequence: TGTGCCAGCAGCTTAGGCCCCGGGACAGAACTAAACTATGGCTACACCTTC. The genes are TRBV7-9 and TRBJ1-2; 7 bases are a match to TRBD1. Trimming removed 1 base from V and 2 bases from J; junction bases left unmatched: 10. This CDR3 comprises 17 residues. CDR1 is SEHNR, CDR2 FQNEAQ, per germline (reference sequence). Full variable domain (outside the CDR3, taken from reference TRBV7-9 and TRBJ1-2): DTGVSQNPRHKITKRGQNVTFRCDPISEHNRLYWYRQTLGQGPEFLTYFQNEAQLEKSRLLSDRFSAERPKGSFSTLEIQRTEQGDSAMYLCASSLGPGTELNYGYTFGSGTRLTVV.

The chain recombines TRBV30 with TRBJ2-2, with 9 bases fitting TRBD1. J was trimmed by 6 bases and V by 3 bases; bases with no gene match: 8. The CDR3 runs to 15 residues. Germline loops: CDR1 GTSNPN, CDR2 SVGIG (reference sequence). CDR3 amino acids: CAWRGSDRGPGELFF. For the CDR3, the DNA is TGTGCCTGGAGAGGGTCGGACAGGGGTCCCGGGGAGCTGTTTTTT.

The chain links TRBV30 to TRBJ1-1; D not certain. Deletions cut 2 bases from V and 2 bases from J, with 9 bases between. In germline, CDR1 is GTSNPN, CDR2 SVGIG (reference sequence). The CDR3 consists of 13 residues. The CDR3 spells CAWSRDTNTEAFF. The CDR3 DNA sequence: TGTGCCTGGAGTCGGGATACCAACACTGAAGCTTTCTTT.

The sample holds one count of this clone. CDR3 sequence: CSDLTGYYEQYF. CDR3 bases: TGCAGCGATTTGACAGGATATTACGAGCAGTACTTC. V gene TRBV29-1 combines with J gene TRBJ2-7; TRBD1 is a possible D gene (6 bases). Germline V CDR1 and CDR2: SQVTM, ANQGSEA. The CDR3 length is 12 residues. With 7 bases removed from V and 4 bases from J, the gap between germline ends came to 14 bases.

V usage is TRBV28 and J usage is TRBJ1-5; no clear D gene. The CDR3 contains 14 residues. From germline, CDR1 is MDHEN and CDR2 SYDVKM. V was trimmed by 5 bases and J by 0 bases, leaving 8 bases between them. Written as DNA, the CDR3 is TGTGCCAGCAGTGGACCGTCTAGCAATCAGCCCCAGCATTTT. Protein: CASSGPSSNQPQHF.